These 5 T cell receptor beta chains were sequenced from one sample in a study of identical twins. TCRdb used MiXCR to reprocess the 5' RACE reads, holding one entry per CDR3 protein. This table holds around 1.7 million distinct CDR3 sequences, less than 35% found once. The sequenced sample was cord blood. The origin of the receptors is a newborn girl in good health.

Comment on this clonotype: The junction shows a germline mismatch at one end, possibly a read error. The chain joins TRBV7-7 to TRBJ2-5; the match to TRBD2 covers 13 bases. The germline V gene encodes CDR1 SSHAT and CDR2 FNYEAQ (reference sequence). The CDR3 runs 18 residues. This chain's CDR3 is CASSLVLAGGSYQETQYF. The CDR3 bases are TGTGCTAGCAGCTTAGTACTAGCGGGAGGGTCGTACCAAGAGACCCAGTACTTC.

This chain connects TRBV10-3 to TRBJ1-5, with D possibly being TRBD1 (5 bases). V lost 1 base and J 2 bases, leaving 12 bases between the germline ends. Germline values: CDR1 ENHRY, CDR2 SYGVKD. This CDR3 is built from 16 residues. The CDR3 nucleotides are TGTGCCATCAGTGAGTTTGCCAGGGTCGGCAATCAGCCCCAGCATTTT. The encoded protein is CAISEFARVGNQPQHF.

This clonotype was seen only once. V gene TRBV10-3 combines with J gene TRBJ2-3; D is perhaps TRBD2 (6 bases). Germline CDR1 and CDR2: ENHRY and SYGVKD. The CDR3 sequence is 14 residues long. Deletions cut 0 bases from V and 8 bases from J, with 12 bases between. The CDR3 nucleotides read TGTGCCATCAGTGAGTCGGACGGGGGAGGTACGCAGTATTTT. Translating gives CAISESDGGGTQYF.

This rearrangement joins TRBV5-1 to TRBJ1-1, with 8 bases aligning to TRBD1. Germline V CDR1 and CDR2: SGHRS, YFSETQ. The CDR3 is 15 residues long. V was pared by 2 bases and J by 3 bases, with 6 bases of the junction left unmatched. The CDR3 protein is CASSFRTGKDTEAFF. The CDR3 DNA follows: TGCGCCAGCAGCTTCCGGACAGGGAAGGACACTGAAGCTTTCTTT.

This sequence joins TRBV16 and TRBJ1-2, with no clear D. The CDR3 totals 14 residues. Germline CDR1 and CDR2: KGHSY and FQNENV. Trimming cost V 4 bases and J 4 bases, with 13 bases left between them. DNA of the CDR3: TGTGCCAGCAGCCTTTCCCGGGTAGCCTATGGCTACACCTTC. Translated: CASSLSRVAYGYTF.